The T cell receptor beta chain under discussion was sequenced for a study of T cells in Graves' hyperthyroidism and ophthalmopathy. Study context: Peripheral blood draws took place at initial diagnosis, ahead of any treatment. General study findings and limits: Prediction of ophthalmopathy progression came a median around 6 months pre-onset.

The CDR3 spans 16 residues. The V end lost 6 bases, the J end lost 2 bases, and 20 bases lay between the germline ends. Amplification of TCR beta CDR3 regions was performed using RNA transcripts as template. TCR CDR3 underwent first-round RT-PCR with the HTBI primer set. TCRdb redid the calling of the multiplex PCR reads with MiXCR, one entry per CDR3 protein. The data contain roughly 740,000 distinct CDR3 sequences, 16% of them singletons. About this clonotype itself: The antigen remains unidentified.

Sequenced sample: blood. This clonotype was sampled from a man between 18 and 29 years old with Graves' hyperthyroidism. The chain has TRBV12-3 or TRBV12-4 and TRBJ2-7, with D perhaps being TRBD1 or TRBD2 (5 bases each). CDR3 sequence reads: CASSPPSGTGPYEQYF. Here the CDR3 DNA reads TGTGCCAGCAGCCCCCCATCCGGGACGGGACCCTACGAGCAGTACTTC.